The rows below give T cell receptor beta chains drawn from one sample of a study of blood T cell repertoires in COVID-19. Produced via immunoSEQ multiplex PCR; TCRdb's table is partial and in-frame only. The profile shows about 240,000 clones, approximately 90% of them singletons. Sequencing was performed on peripheral blood. The origin of the receptors is a man aged 60 to 69 who had recovered from COVID-19. Both conserved end residues are trimmed from each CDR3.

v_gene: TRBV5-1
CDR3aa: ASSGQTAPNTGELF

v_gene: TRBV3-1/TRBV3-2
CDR3aa: ASSQGVAGLRDTQY

v_gene: TRBV5-1
CDR3aa: ASSLTGTGDSPLH

v_gene: TRBV28
CDR3aa: ASSSIQGAAGNTIY

v_gene: TRBV2
CDR3aa: ATTGELNTGELF

v_gene: TRBV11-2
CDR3aa: ASTPSGLAGETQY

v_gene: TRBV19
CDR3aa: ASQNWGGIPGYT

v_gene: TRBV5-1
CDR3aa: ASSGGQGRLAEAF

v_gene: TRBV19
CDR3aa: ASSRVPDTQY

v_gene: TRBV5-1
CDR3aa: ASSFTGTYGYT

v_gene: TRBV5-1
CDR3aa: ASSAGQGALDEKLF

v_gene: TRBV3-1/TRBV3-2
CDR3aa: ASSQDIRGTEAF

v_gene: TRBV19
CDR3aa: ASSISGLGNQPQH

v_gene: TRBV12-3/TRBV12-4
CDR3aa: ASGGLRQPQH

v_gene: TRBV28
CDR3aa: ASSSYPGATNTEAF

v_gene: TRBV5-6
CDR3aa: ASSLVSYGYT

v_gene: TRBV5-1
CDR3aa: ASTPGQGAGDTQY

v_gene: TRBV12-3/TRBV12-4
CDR3aa: ASSFFRFEAF

v_gene: TRBV5-1
CDR3aa: ASSSGTGKGKLF

v_gene: TRBV11-3
CDR3aa: ASSLRTAGELF

v_gene: TRBV30
CDR3aa: AWRDETASGNTIY

v_gene: TRBV28
CDR3aa: ASSLWQGARDEKLF

v_gene: TRBV5-1
CDR3aa: ASSPTTGGPNTGELF

v_gene: TRBV19
CDR3aa: ASKGGGSFNTEAF

v_gene: TRBV9
CDR3aa: ASSARDSKNIQY

v_gene: TRBV3-1/TRBV3-2
CDR3aa: ASSQDTGYGYT

v_gene: TRBV24-1
CDR3aa: ATSEPKSGYNEQF

v_gene: TRBV6-2/TRBV6-3
CDR3aa: ASSFRQSTDTQY

v_gene: TRBV6-5
CDR3aa: ATPGQGIIGYT

v_gene: TRBV28
CDR3aa: ASSQGGARTGELF

v_gene: TRBV19
CDR3aa: ASSIRGLLGDEQY

v_gene: TRBV27
CDR3aa: ASSFPVPFVRTEHNYGYT

v_gene: TRBV6-6
CDR3aa: ASSPLYVTDTQY

v_gene: TRBV5-1
CDR3aa: ASSFKGAGTEAF

v_gene: TRBV20-1
CDR3aa: SAGVTGLNIQY

v_gene: TRBV5-1
CDR3aa: ASSLTTGFEAF

v_gene: TRBV5-1
CDR3aa: ASSRGQEKQY

v_gene: TRBV5-6
CDR3aa: ASSLGGHLNTEAF

v_gene: TRBV19
CDR3aa: ASSIDIAGGPNEQF

v_gene: TRBV6-6
CDR3aa: ASTRDRISYGYT

v_gene: TRBV7-8
CDR3aa: ASSLGQLGVEETQY

v_gene: TRBV2
CDR3aa: ASSDLRGPRAGELF

v_gene: TRBV10-1
CDR3aa: ASSDNDRMDTGELF

v_gene: TRBV4-2
CDR3aa: ASSQGGRGAF

v_gene: TRBV5-1
CDR3aa: ASSLGLSETQY

v_gene: TRBV5-4
CDR3aa: ASSLRETGDDHEQF

v_gene: TRBV29-1
CDR3aa: SGSAGYNQPQH

v_gene: TRBV13
CDR3aa: ASSLRGTSGRTDTQY

v_gene: TRBV2
CDR3aa: ASKAGGTYEQY

v_gene: TRBV10-2
CDR3aa: ASRRGNLNTEAF

v_gene: TRBV19
CDR3aa: ASSSDSLSTDTQY

v_gene: TRBV25-1
CDR3aa: ASSRDLNTEAF

v_gene: TRBV6-6
CDR3aa: ASSRQGATEAF

v_gene: TRBV6-5
CDR3aa: ASRRQGADGYT

v_gene: TRBV6-6
CDR3aa: ASSASGGGGTQY